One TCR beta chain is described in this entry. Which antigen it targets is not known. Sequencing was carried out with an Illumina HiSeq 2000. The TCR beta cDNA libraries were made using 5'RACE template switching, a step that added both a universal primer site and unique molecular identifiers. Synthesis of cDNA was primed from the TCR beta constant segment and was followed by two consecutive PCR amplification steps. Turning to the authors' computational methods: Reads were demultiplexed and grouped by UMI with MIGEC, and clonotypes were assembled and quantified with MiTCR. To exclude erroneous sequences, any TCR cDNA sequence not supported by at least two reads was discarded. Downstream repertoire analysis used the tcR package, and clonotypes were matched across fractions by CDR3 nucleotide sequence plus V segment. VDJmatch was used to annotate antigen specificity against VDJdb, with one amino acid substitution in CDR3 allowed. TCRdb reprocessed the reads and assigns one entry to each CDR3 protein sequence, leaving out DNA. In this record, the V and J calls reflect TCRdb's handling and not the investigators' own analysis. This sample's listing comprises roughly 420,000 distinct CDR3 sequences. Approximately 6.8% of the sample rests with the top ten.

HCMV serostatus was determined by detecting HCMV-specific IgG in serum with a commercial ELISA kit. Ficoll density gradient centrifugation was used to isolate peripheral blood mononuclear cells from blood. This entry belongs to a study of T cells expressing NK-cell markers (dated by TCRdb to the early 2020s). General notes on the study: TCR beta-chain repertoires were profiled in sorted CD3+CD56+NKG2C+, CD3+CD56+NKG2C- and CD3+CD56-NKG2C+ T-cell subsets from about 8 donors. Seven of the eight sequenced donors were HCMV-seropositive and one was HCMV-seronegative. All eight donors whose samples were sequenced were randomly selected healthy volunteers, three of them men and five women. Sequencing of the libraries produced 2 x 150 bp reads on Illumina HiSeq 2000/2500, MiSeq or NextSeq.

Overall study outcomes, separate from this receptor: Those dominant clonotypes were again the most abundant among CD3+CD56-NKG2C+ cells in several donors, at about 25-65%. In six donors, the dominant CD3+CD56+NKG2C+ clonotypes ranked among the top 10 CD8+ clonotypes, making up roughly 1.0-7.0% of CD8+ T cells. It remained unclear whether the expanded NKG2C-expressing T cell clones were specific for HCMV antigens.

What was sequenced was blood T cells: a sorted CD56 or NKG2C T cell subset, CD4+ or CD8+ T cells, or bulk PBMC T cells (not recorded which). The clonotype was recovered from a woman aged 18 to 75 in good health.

The CDR3 protein: CASSLTPAETGELFF. The chain is assembled from TRBV5-1 and TRBJ2-2. The CDR3 goes from the cysteine to the phenylalanine over 15 residues. No DNA accompanies this entry. Per the germline V gene, SGHRS is the CDR1 and YFSETQ is the CDR2.